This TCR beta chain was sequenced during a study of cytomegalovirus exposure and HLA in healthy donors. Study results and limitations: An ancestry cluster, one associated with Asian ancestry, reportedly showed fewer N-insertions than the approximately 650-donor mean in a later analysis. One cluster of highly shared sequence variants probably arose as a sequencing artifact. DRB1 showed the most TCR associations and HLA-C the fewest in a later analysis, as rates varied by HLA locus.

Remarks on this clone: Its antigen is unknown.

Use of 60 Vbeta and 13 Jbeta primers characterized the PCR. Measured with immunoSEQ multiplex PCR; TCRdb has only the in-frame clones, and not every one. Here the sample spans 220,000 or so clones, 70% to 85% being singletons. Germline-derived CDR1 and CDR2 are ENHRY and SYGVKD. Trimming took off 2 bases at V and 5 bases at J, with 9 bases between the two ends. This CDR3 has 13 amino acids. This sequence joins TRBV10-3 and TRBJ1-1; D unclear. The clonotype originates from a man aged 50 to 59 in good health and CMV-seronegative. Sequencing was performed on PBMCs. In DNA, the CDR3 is TGTGCCATCAGTGAGGCTCGGGGTACTGAAGCTTTCTTT. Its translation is CAISEARGTEAFF.